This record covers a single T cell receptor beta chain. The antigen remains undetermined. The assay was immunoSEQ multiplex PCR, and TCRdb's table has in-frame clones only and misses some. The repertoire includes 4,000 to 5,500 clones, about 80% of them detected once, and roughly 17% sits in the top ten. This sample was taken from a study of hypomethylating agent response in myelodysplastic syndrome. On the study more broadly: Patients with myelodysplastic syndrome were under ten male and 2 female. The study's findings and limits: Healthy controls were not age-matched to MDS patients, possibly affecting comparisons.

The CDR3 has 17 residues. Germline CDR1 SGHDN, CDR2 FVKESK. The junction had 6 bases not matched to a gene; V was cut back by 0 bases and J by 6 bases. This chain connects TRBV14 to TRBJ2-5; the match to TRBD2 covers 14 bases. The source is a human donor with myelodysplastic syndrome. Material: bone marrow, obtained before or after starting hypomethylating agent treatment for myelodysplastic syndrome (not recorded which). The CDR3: CASSQDGLAGGRKTQYF. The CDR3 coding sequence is TGTGCCAGCAGCCAAGACGGACTAGCGGGGGGTAGGAAGACCCAGTACTTC. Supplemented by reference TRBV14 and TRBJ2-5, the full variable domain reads EAGVTQFPSHSVIEKGQTVTLRCDPISGHDNLYWYRRVMGKEIKFLLHFVKESKQDESGMPNNRFLAERTGGTYSTLKVQPAELEDSGVYFCASSQDGLAGGRKTQYFGPGTRLLVL.